This T cell receptor (beta chain) derives from a study of T cell responses to AZD1222 COVID-19 vaccine (dated by TCRdb to the early 2020s). Some background on the complete study: AZD1222 recipients whose second dose came at about 4 weeks and those whose second dose came at about 12 weeks were combined into one group, since spike-specific TCR depth and breadth did not differ between the two schedules. TCR sequencing covered fewer than 250 trial participants: 200 to 220 given two doses of AZD1222 and 26 given two doses of MenACWY control vaccine. Trial participants were enrolled by age into subgroups of 18-55, 56-69 and 70-plus years, and about 150, 27 and 61 TCR-sequenced participants, respectively, were included in these subgroups.

According to the study, the label for this sample's time point signals: baseline before first vaccination. Vaccinee samples were obtained from the UK trials COV001 and COV002, which included a single-blind randomized controlled phase 2/3 trial of AZD1222 (ChAdOx1 nCoV-19) in healthy adults. For TCRbeta chain sequencing, PBMC samples from trial participants were taken at day 0 and at day 28 after the second dose. The CDR3 regions of human TCRbeta chains were analyzed by immunosequencing. On the authors' methods: TCRs in the repertoires were matched against a reference library of SARS-CoV-2-specific TCRs that had been generated with the MIRA antigen-specificity platform. Breadth meant the fraction of unique TCRs that were SARS-CoV-2-associated, whereas depth meant the fraction of total T cells that were SARS-CoV-2-associated. Using the MIRA data, every spike-specific TCR was mapped to the spike region that the TCR reacted to and assigned to either a CD4 or a CD8 class. Log10-transformed breadth and depth values were compared by one-way ANOVA with Sidak's multiple comparisons tests. TCRdb took this table from immuneACCESS and kept in-frame rearrangements with V and J called. Such tables lack part of the clones; where checked against another copy, unresolved V genes explain under half of the gap, and the rest is unexplained. V and J calls and clone size are those listed in that table; D and trimming were worked out from the DNA. The sample table lists 100,000 to 120,000 clones, more than 75% of them with a count of one. Roughly 2.5% of the sample is in the top ten clones.

The research as a whole found: The 56-69-year group was small, and its depth increase did not reach significance, likely because of low power. A significant rise in spike-specific TCR breadth and depth was observed after two AZD1222 doses relative to day 0 and relative to MenACWY recipients. Conclusions about previously exposed vaccinees are limited because only five to seven AZD1222 recipients were SARS-CoV-2 seropositive at baseline. Participants were mostly white British and included more females than males, and it was suggested by the authors that clonal diversity may have been underestimated. Vaccine-associated CD4 TCRs spanned the whole spike protein, with dominant responses in regions 160-218 and 743-854. Because no samples from the day 14 peak response were available, repertoires could be characterized only after the peak T cell response. Reportedly, almost half of the unique spike-specific TCRs recognized epitopes lying outside the regions that are mutated in the B.1.351 and B.1.1.7 variants.

Of note for this clone: The antigen it recognizes is unknown. The input lacks base qualities; no much larger clone sits a single base away.

Reading the germline V gene gives CDR1 SGHDT and CDR2 YYEEEE. V loses 4 bases of germline sequence and J loses 2 bases, and the interval between the two ends is 10 bases. Spanning cysteine to phenylalanine, the CDR3 consists of 14 amino acids. Left in the record is the CDR3 DNA by itself, 42 bases read in frame from the first base. The V gene is TRBV5-6 and the J gene is TRBJ1-5, with the D gene not confidently named. The sample was peripheral blood, taken on day 0 of AZD1222 vaccination. This sequence was found in an adult in good health. The sequenced DNA: TGTGCCAGCAGCGCGGCGGCAGGCAATCAGCCCCAGCATTTT. This codes for CASSAAAGNQPQHF.